Detailed here is one TCR beta chain. Its antigen is unknown. This entry belongs to a study of beta chain features in type 1 diabetes. Reverse transcription of all isolated RNA meant that expressed TCRB transcripts were sequenced. TCRdb's table, derived via immunoSEQ multiplex PCR, lists solely in-frame clones and lacks some. The sample gives about 700,000 clones, roughly 12% of which show up once; approximately 0.021% is in the top ten. Overall study results and limits: The study found that naive, central memory and Treg TCRB repertoires appeared more similar in patients than in healthy donors. TCRB CDR3 length was moderately but significantly reduced in all four CD4+ subsets of Type 1 diabetes patients.

Germline CDR1 LNHDA, CDR2 SQIVND (reference sequence). V lost 7 bases to trimming and J lost 3 bases, with 15 bases between them. The CDR3 length is 14 residues. The sample comprised naive CD4+ T cells from blood. The V call is TRBV19, the J call TRBJ1-1; no clear D. The clonotype was recovered from a man between 18 and 35 years old with type 1 diabetes. The CDR3 loop reads CASIRFGEDTEAFF. The DNA of the CDR3 is TGTGCCAGTATACGTTTCGGGGAGGACACTGAAGCTTTCTTT. Full variable domain (outside the CDR3, taken from reference TRBV19 and TRBJ1-1): DGGITQSPKYLFRKEGQNVTLSCEQNLNHDAMYWYRQDPGQGLRLIYYSQIVNDFQKGDIAEGYSVSREKKESFPLTVTSAQKNPTAFYLCASIRFGEDTEAFFGQGTRLTVV.